A single sample is the source of the 30 T cell receptor beta chains below, sequenced in a study of persistence of HIV-infected CD4 T cells. An overlapping HIV-1 Gag peptide pool stimulated these cells at 0.85 to 1 ug/peptide/mL. CD40L/CD69 double-negative CD45RO-high memory CD4+ T cells were collected. This was the immunoSEQ version 4 assay in survey mode. TCRdb's table, derived via immunoSEQ multiplex PCR, lists solely in-frame clones and lacks some. The sample lists roughly 64,000 clones; over 60% were seen once. No antigens are known for them. The input for sequencing was CD4+ T cells sorted from PBMCs after roughly 18-hour stimulation, taken from a patient who received antiretroviral therapy. Receptors originate from an adult man with HIV who was CMV-seropositive.

This clone has only a few counts. V gene TRBV7-3 combines with J gene TRBJ1-1; D is ambiguous. V lost 2 bases and J lost 4, with 11 bases in between. Per the germline V gene, CDR1 is SGHTA and CDR2 is FQGTGA. This CDR3 spans 14 amino acids. CDR3 sequence: CASSLRGVGTEAFF. For the CDR3, the DNA is TGTGCCAGCAGCTTACGCGGGGTTGGCACTGAAGCTTTCTTT.

The rearrangement uses TRBV5-1 and TRBJ1-5; 7 positions match TRBD1. This CDR3 is built from 15 residues. Per the germline V gene, CDR1 is SGHRS and CDR2 is YFSETQ. J lost 0 bases, V lost 0 bases, and 0 bases had no gene match. The CDR3 here is CASSLGDSSNQPQHF. The DNA of the CDR3 is TGCGCCAGCAGCTTGGGGGACAGTAGCAATCAGCCCCAGCATTTT.

The gene calls are TRBV6-5 and TRBJ1-5, with 7 bases identical to TRBD1. The junction had 6 bases not matched to a gene; V was cut back by 8 bases and J by 2 bases. The CDR3 totals 14 residues. CDR1 is MNHEY and CDR2 is SVGAGI in the germline V gene. CDR3 sequence: CASHNRGGNQPQHF. Written as DNA, the CDR3 is TGTGCCAGCCACAACAGGGGTGGCAATCAGCCCCAGCATTTT.

The rearrangement joins TRBV28 to TRBJ1-1; weak D call: TRBD1 (5 bases). The CDR3 runs to 11 residues. V lost 11 bases and J lost 1, with 8 bases in between. Germline V CDR1 and CDR2: MDHEN, SYDVKM. The chain's CDR3 is CAGQGNTEAFF. CDR3 coding DNA: TGTGCCGGCCAGGGGAACACTGAAGCTTTCTTT.

The chain uses TRBV27 and TRBJ2-6, with unresolved D. V was shortened by 3 bases and J by 0 bases, with 12 bases between the two germline ends. Germline CDR1 MNHEY, CDR2 SMNVEV (reference sequence). The CDR3 totals 17 residues. CDR3 DNA sequence: TGTGCCAGCAGTTTTAAGTGGGGAAACTCTGGGGCCAACGTCCTGACTTTC. It specifies CASSFKWGNSGANVLTF. Complete variable domain (other parts from reference TRBV27 and TRBJ2-6): EAQVTQNPRYLITVTGKKLTVTCSQNMNHEYMSWYRQDPGLGLRQIYYSMNVEVTDKGDVPEGYKVSRKEKRNFPLILESPSPNQTSLYFCASSFKWGNSGANVLTFGAGSRLTVL.

V gene TRBV27 combines with J gene TRBJ1-5, with 9 positions matching TRBD1. V gave up 3 bases and J gave up 4 bases; unmatched junction bases: 4. The CDR3 contains 15 residues. Germline V gives CDR1 MNHEY, CDR2 SMNVEV (reference sequence). This CDR3 is CASSFTGGANQPQHF. In DNA, the CDR3 is TGTGCCAGCAGTTTCACAGGGGGCGCGAATCAGCCCCAGCATTTT.

This clone was seen more than once but under ten times. The chain recombines TRBV18 with TRBJ2-1; D might be TRBD2 (5 bases). The CDR3 sequence is 12 residues long. Germline CDR1 KGHSH, CDR2 LQKENI. Trimming took 5 bases from V and 7 from J, leaving 9 bases between them. This CDR3 reads CASSAGLNEQFF. CDR3 sequence (DNA): TGTGCCAGCTCAGCGGGTCTAAATGAGCAGTTCTTC.

The rearrangement joins TRBV3-1 (or the pseudogene TRBV3-2) to TRBJ2-6; D remains unclear. The germline CDR1 and CDR2 sequences are LGHDT and YNNKEL (reference sequence). V was trimmed by 3 bases and J by 0 bases, leaving 9 bases between them. The CDR3 consists of 16 residues. CDR3 in DNA: TGTGCCAGCAGCCATAGCCTAGTCTCTGGGGCCAACGTCCTGACTTTC. It yields the protein CASSHSLVSGANVLTF.

The rearrangement uses TRBV28 and TRBJ1-6, with a weak D call TRBD1 (6 bases). Trimming took off 4 bases at V and 7 bases at J, with 8 bases between the two ends. This CDR3 is 13 amino acids long. Germline assignment: CDR1 MDHEN and CDR2 SYDVKM. The chain's CDR3 is CASSSQGNSPLHF. CDR3 sequence (DNA): TGTGCCAGCAGTTCACAGGGAAATTCACCCCTCCACTTT.

This chain uses TRBV29-1 with TRBJ2-1, with D hard to call. Germline V gene sequence: CDR1 SQVTM, CDR2 ANQGSEA. This CDR3 is built from 12 residues. The ends were cut back, 3 bases at V and 8 bases at J, with 11 bases in the middle. In DNA, the CDR3 is TGCAGCGTTGATGGTCTCAGCGATGAGCAGTTCTTC. It yields the protein CSVDGLSDEQFF.

The chain couples TRBV5-1 to TRBJ2-2; a possible D gene is TRBD1 (6 bases). CDR3 length equals 16 residues. V lost 4 bases, J lost 2 bases, and 15 bases lay in between. Germline V gene lookup returns CDR1 SGHRS and CDR2 YFSETQ. The CDR3 is CASSLRDILNTGELFF. The DNA of the CDR3 is TGCGCCAGCAGCCTCCGGGACATCCTTAACACCGGGGAGCTGTTTTTT.

The rearrangement joins TRBV28 to TRBJ1-5, with 7 bases that match TRBD1. CDR1 and CDR2 (germline): MDHEN, SYDVKM. This CDR3 spans 14 amino acids. Trimming took 5 bases from V and 7 from J; bases not matched to a gene: 8. The CDR3 DNA sequence: TGTGCCAGCAGTCCACATCAGGGGGGCCAGCCCCAGCATTTT. Amino acids: CASSPHQGGQPQHF.

The chain is built from TRBV4-1 and TRBJ2-7; D tentatively reads TRBD1 or TRBD2 (5 bases each). The V gene's germline CDR1 is MGHRA and CDR2 YSYEKL. V shed 0 bases and J shed 2 bases, with 17 bases lying between them. The CDR3 spans 17 residues. The DNA for the CDR3 is TGCGCCAGCAGCCAAGAACCCCTAGCCGGGGACCCCTACGAGCAGTACTTC. Translation: CASSQEPLAGDPYEQYF.

V gene TRBV19 combines with J gene TRBJ1-5; 8 bases fit TRBD1. The V segment lost 6 bases and the J segment 0 bases; nucleotides outside the gene matches: 4. Per germline, CDR1 LNHDA and CDR2 SQIVND (reference sequence). The CDR3 spans 15 residues. The CDR3 region has the DNA TGTGCCAGTAGCACAGGGGGGCTTAGCAATCAGCCCCAGCATTTT. Protein product: CASSTGGLSNQPQHF.

This sequence joins TRBV4-1 and TRBJ1-4; 7 bases are shared with TRBD1. J lost 6 bases, V lost 1 base, and 2 bases had no gene match. The CDR3 runs to 14 residues. Germline CDR1 is MGHRA and CDR2 is YSYEKL. CDR3 DNA sequence: TGCGCCAGCAGCCAAGTTGGGACAGATGAAAAACTGTTTTTT. This codes for CASSQVGTDEKLFF.

The chain carries TRBV5-1 and TRBJ2-7, with D perhaps matching TRBD1 (6 bases). Per the germline V gene, CDR1 is SGHRS and CDR2 is YFSETQ. The CDR3 runs to 12 residues. Trimming pared 3 bases from V and 5 bases from J, leaving 9 bases between. CDR3 sequence (DNA): TGCGCCAGCAGCTCCACAGGGCACGAGCAGTACTTC. It specifies CASSSTGHEQYF.

The rearrangement joins TRBV5-6 to TRBJ2-7, with D unclear. The CDR3 is 15 residues long. V lost 3 bases and J 0 bases, leaving 13 bases between the germline ends. Germline V lookup: CDR1 SGHDT, CDR2 YYEEEE. Here the CDR3 DNA reads TGTGCCAGCAGCTCCCAGGAGAGGCTCTCCTACGAGCAGTACTTC. Protein: CASSSQERLSYEQYF. The variable domain in full, completed from reference TRBV5-6 and TRBJ2-7, reads DAGVTQSPTHLIKTRGQQVTLRCSPKSGHDTVSWYQQALGQGPQFIFQYYEEEERQRGNFPDRFSGHQFPNYSSELNVNALLLGDSALYLCASSSQERLSYEQYFGPGTRLTVT.

The chain employs TRBV2 and TRBJ2-3, with D tentatively TRBD1 (5 bases). The germline V gene encodes CDR1 SNHLY and CDR2 FYNNEI. This CDR3 has 14 residues. Trimming shortened V by 2 bases and J by 2 bases, and 8 bases separated the two germline ends. Here the CDR3 reads CASSESRDTDTQYF. In DNA form, the CDR3 reads TGTGCCAGCAGTGAAAGCAGGGACACAGATACGCAGTATTTT. The full variable domain, in which reference TRBV2 and TRBJ2-3 provide the parts outside the CDR3, is EPEVTQTPSHQVTQMGQEVILRCVPISNHLYFYWYRQILGQKVEFLVSFYNNEISEKSEIFDDQFSVERPDGSNFTLKIRSTKLEDSAMYFCASSESRDTDTQYFGPGTRLTVL.

This clone occurred a few times. The chain is built from TRBV9 and TRBJ1-2; D is possibly TRBD1 (6 bases). Trimming shortened V by 4 bases and J by 2 bases, and 15 bases separated the two germline ends. There are 15 residues in the CDR3. In germline, CDR1 is SGDLS, CDR2 YYNGEE. This chain's CDR3 is CASSLRGANNYGYTF. The CDR3 nucleotides read TGTGCCAGCAGCCTTAGGGGGGCGAACAACTATGGCTACACCTTC.

The chain combines TRBV28 with TRBJ1-3; D not resolved. Trimming removed 4 bases from V and 0 bases from J, with 13 bases in between. The CDR3 totals 16 residues. Germline-derived CDR1 and CDR2 are MDHEN and SYDVKM. The DNA for the CDR3 is TGTGCCAGCAGTTGGTCGTCAGGCCTCTCTGGAAACACCATATATTTT. As protein: CASSWSSGLSGNTIYF.

V is TRBV9 and J is TRBJ1-1, with D uncertain. The CDR3 length is 14 residues. The V and J ends lost 0 bases and 5 bases respectively, with 11 bases between them. CDR1 SGDLS and CDR2 YYNGEE come from the germline V gene. The CDR3 sequence is CASSVAWRGTEAFF. CDR3 bases: TGTGCCAGCAGCGTAGCATGGCGGGGTACTGAAGCTTTCTTT.

The genes are TRBV6-1 and TRBJ1-6; D is unresolved. Germline CDR1 is MNHNS and CDR2 is SASEGT. This CDR3 contains 18 residues. The V end was cut by 4 bases, the J end by 0 bases, with 16 bases between. The CDR3 DNA sequence: TGTGCCAGCAGTGCCCGAGAGTTAGGGAGCTCCTATAATTCACCCCTCCACTTT. Amino acid sequence: CASSARELGSSYNSPLHF.

The chain has TRBV12-3 or TRBV12-4 and TRBJ2-1, with 12 bases matching TRBD2. V was pared by 6 bases and J by 9 bases, with 3 bases of the junction left unmatched. The CDR3 contains 13 residues. DNA of the CDR3: TGTGCCAGCAGCCTAGCGGGGGGGCTTGAGCAGTTCTTC. This translates into CASSLAGGLEQFF.

By share of the sample, this clone is medium-sized. The CDR3 loop reads CASSYSTVNTEAFF. The CDR3 coding sequence is TGTGCCAGCAGTTACTCGACAGTGAACACTGAAGCTTTCTTT. The chain has TRBV6-2 or TRBV6-3 and TRBJ1-1, with D perhaps matching TRBD1 (5 bases). V shed 0 bases and J shed 0 bases, with 5 bases lying between them. Germline V gene data show CDR1 as MNHEY and CDR2 as SVGEGT. This CDR3 has 14 amino acids.

This clone occurred a few times. This chain links TRBV20-1 with TRBJ2-1; the D is unclear. Trimming stripped 5 bases from V and 7 bases from J, with 9 bases between. From germline, CDR1 is DFQATT and CDR2 SNEGSKA (reference sequence). The CDR3 length is 11 residues. The CDR3 DNA reads TGCAGTGCTGAGCACCTAAATGAGCAGTTCTTC. It specifies CSAEHLNEQFF.

V is TRBV28 and J is TRBJ1-5; 7 bases match TRBD1. The CDR3 spans 17 residues. Germline lookup yields CDR1 MDHEN and CDR2 SYDVKM. Germline trimming cut 4 bases from V and 3 bases from J; bases unmatched to any gene: 12. The DNA of the CDR3 is TGTGCCAGCAGTTCGGGGACAGCTCTCCAATCCAATCAGCCCCAGCATTTT. Translating it yields CASSSGTALQSNQPQHF.

The chain joins TRBV6-1 to TRBJ2-7, with D possibly matching TRBD1 (5 bases). The CDR3 loop spans 17 amino acids. The germline V and J ends were trimmed by 3 bases and 0 bases, with 18 bases remaining between them. Germline-derived CDR1 and CDR2 are MNHNS and SASEGT. CDR3 amino acids: CASSELGTGLSSYEQYF. CDR3 DNA sequence: TGTGCCAGCAGTGAGCTTGGTACAGGCTTGTCCTCCTACGAGCAGTACTTC.

The chain uses TRBV27 and TRBJ1-1; D not resolved. The CDR3 loop spans 14 amino acids. The V end was cut by 2 bases, the J end by 4 bases, with 11 bases between. Germline V gene lookup returns CDR1 MNHEY and CDR2 SMNVEV (reference sequence). This CDR3 reads CASSLKGPGTEAFF. Here the CDR3 DNA reads TGTGCCAGCAGTTTAAAAGGGCCCGGCACTGAAGCTTTCTTT.

The V gene is TRBV27, the J gene TRBJ1-1; no definite D call. The CDR3 has 14 residues. Germline V gene lookup returns CDR1 MNHEY and CDR2 SMNVEV (reference sequence). Trimming shortened V by 3 bases and J by 1 base, and 9 bases separated the two germline ends. The CDR3 nucleotides are TGTGCCAGCAGTTTCGGGCATTCGAACACTGAAGCTTTCTTT. Translation: CASSFGHSNTEAFF.

This clone was counted only a few times. The CDR3 is CASSREAGELFF. CDR3 bases: TGCGCCAGCAGTCGGGAAGCCGGGGAGCTGTTTTTT. This rearrangement joins TRBV10-2 to TRBJ2-2; weak D call: TRBD2 (5 bases). This CDR3 region has 12 residues. Germline V lookup: CDR1 WSHSY, CDR2 SAAADI. Trimming cost V 5 bases and J 6 bases, with 7 bases left between them.